This T cell receptor (beta chain) was profiled in a study of regulatory T cells in long-lasting Graves disease. Germline V CDR1 and CDR2: SGHTA, FQGNSA. CDR3 length: 14 amino acids. Arm-PCR of CDR3 regions with iRepertoire HTBI primers generated TCR beta libraries. TCRdb ran MiXCR on the multiplex PCR reads and lists one entry per CDR3 protein. The sample has around 450,000 distinct CDR3 sequences; 20% to 25% are singletons. Specified time point: persistent/refractory GD, antithyroid drugs over 5 years with positive TRAb. After RNA was extracted from PBMCs, the TCR library was made from it. This clonotype appeared once. Just one base apart from a much larger clone, this may be a read error.

The specimen comprised peripheral blood mononuclear cells (PBMCs), sampled when the disease was refractory, from a patient treated with antithyroid drugs. The clonotype originates from a female donor with Graves disease. The chain recombines TRBV7-2 with TRBJ2-7; tentatively, D is TRBD1 (5 bases). Here the CDR3 DNA reads TGTGCCAACAGCTTAAGCCAGGGAAAGCTCGAGCAGTACTTC. Protein product: CANSLSQGKLEQYF.